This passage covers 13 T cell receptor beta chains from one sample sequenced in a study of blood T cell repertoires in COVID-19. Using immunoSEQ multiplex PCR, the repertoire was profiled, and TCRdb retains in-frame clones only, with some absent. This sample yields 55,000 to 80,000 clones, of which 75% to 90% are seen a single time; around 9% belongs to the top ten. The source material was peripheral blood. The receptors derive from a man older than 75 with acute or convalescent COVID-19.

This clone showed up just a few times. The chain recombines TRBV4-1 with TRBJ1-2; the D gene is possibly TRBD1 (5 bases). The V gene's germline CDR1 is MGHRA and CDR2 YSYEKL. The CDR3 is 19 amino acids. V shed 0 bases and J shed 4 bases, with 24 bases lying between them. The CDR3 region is CASSQDPLPISTGSYGYTF. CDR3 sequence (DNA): TGCGCCAGCAGCCAAGATCCCCTCCCCATATCCACAGGTTCCTATGGCTACACCTTC.

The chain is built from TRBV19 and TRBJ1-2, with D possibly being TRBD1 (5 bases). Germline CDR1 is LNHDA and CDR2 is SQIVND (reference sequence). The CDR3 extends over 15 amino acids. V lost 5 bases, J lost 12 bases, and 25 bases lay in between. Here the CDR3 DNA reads TGTGCCAGTAGTCTAGGGACCGGGGGATCCATGACGAACACCTTC. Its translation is CASSLGTGGSMTNTF.

This CDR3 reads CASSLSGGAGNTIYF. Written as DNA, the CDR3 is TGTGCCAGCAGCCTCTCTGGCGGGGCTGGAAACACCATATATTTT. The chain uses TRBV11-2 and TRBJ1-3, with D hard to call. Germline lookup yields CDR1 SGHAT and CDR2 FQNNGV. Trimming took 5 bases from V and 2 from J, leaving 13 bases between them. CDR3 size: 15 residues.

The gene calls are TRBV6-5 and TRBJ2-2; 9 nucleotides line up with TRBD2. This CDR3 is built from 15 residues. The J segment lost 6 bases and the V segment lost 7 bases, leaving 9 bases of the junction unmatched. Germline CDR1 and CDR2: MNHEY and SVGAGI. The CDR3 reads CASIGIAGASGELFF. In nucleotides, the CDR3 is TGTGCCAGCATCGGGATAGCGGGAGCATCCGGGGAGCTGTTTTTT.

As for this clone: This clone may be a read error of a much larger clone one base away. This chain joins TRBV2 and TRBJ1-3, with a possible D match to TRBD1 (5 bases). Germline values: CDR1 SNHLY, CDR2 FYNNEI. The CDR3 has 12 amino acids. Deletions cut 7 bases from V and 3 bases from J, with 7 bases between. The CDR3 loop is CASTDNGNTIYF. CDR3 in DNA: TGTGCCAGCACGGACAATGGAAACACCATATATTTT.

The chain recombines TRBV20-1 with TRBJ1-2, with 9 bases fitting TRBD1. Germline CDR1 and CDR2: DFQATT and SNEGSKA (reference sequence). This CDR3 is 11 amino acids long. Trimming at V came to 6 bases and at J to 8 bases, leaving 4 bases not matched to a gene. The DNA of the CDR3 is TGCAGTGCGGGACAGGGCGGAGGCTACACCTTC. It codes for CSAGQGGGYTF.

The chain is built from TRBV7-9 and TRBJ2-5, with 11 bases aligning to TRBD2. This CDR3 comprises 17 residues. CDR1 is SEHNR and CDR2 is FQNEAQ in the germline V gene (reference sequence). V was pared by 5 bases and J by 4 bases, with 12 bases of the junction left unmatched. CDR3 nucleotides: TGTGCCAGCAGCCCGGCCCGGCTAGCGGGGGGTCGAGAGACCCAGTACTTC. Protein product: CASSPARLAGGRETQYF.

CDR3 region: CACNEGRTEAFF. CDR3 in DNA: TGTGCCTGTAACGAGGGCCGGACTGAAGCTTTCTTT. This chain connects TRBV30 to TRBJ1-1; D ambiguous. The CDR3 totals 12 residues. Germline CDR1 reads GTSNPN; CDR2 reads SVGIG (reference sequence). V shed 6 bases and J shed 5 bases, with 13 bases lying between them.

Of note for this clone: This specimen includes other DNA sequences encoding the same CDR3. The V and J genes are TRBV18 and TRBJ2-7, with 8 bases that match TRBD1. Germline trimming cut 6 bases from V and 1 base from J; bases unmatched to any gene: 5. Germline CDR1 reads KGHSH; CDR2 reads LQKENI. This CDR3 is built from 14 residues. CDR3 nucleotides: TGTGCCAGCTCCCCCCGGGACAGGTCCTACGAGCAGTACTTC. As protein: CASSPRDRSYEQYF.

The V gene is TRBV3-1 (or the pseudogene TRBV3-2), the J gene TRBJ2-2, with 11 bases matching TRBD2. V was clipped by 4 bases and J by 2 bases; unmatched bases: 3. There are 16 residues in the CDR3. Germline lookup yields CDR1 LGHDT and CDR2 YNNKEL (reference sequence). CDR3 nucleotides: TGTGCCAGCAGCCTGACTAGCGGGGACAACACCGGGGAGCTGTTTTTT. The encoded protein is CASSLTSGDNTGELFF.

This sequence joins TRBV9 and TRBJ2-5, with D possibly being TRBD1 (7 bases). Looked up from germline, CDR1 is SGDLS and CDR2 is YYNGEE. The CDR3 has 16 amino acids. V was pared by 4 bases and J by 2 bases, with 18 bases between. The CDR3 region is CASSLGGGRGQETQYF. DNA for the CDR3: TGTGCCAGCAGCCTAGGAGGGGGCAGGGGGCAAGAGACCCAGTACTTC.

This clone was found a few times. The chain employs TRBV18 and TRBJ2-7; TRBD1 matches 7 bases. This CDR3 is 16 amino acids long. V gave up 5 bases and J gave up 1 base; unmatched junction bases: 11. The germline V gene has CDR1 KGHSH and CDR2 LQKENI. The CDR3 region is CASSSPTGKNSYEQYF. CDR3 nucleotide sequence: TGTGCCAGCTCATCGCCGACAGGGAAGAATTCCTACGAGCAGTACTTC.

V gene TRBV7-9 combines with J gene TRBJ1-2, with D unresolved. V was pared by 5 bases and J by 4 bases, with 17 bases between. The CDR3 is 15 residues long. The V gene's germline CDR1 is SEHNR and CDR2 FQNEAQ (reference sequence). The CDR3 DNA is TGTGCCAGCAGCACTGAGACTTACGCGACCTATGGCTACACCTTC. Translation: CASSTETYATYGYTF.